The 19 T cell receptor beta chains below come from one sample, sequenced in a study of CD8 T cells in Susac syndrome (dated by TCRdb to about 2019). Library preparation employed the immunoSEQ multiplex PCR assay. RNA was extracted using the RNeasy kit, and about 0.45 to 1 ug of the RNA was reverse transcribed with random hexamers. The raw public reads went through TCRdb reprocessing: fastp at Q25, MiXCR clone calling, in-frame beta chains kept. When rows share a CDR3 protein, they turn into one entry using the most common DNA and genes. The sample table holds some 170,000 distinct CDR3 sequences, of which about 95% were seen once. 0.1% of the sample goes to the ten largest clones. The sequenced material came from CD4+ T cells from PBMCs. Receptor source: a human donor in good health.

The chain couples TRBV6-6 to TRBJ2-1; the D is unclear. V lost 0 bases to trimming and J lost 5 bases, with 8 bases between them. The CDR3 spans 14 residues. Looked up from germline, CDR1 is MNHNY and CDR2 is SVGAGI (reference sequence). The DNA for the CDR3 is TGTGCCAGCAGTTACTCGCTAGTCGACAATGAGCAGTTCTTC. Encoded protein: CASSYSLVDNEQFF.

V and J are TRBV30 and TRBJ1-2; tentatively, D is TRBD1 (5 bases). The germline V and J ends were trimmed by 4 bases and 3 bases, with 15 bases remaining between them. The CDR3 is 14 residues long. Germline V gene lookup returns CDR1 GTSNPN and CDR2 SVGIG (reference sequence). The CDR3 coding sequence is TGTGCCTGGAAACCCGGGACGAGAGACTATGGCTACACCTTC. Amino acids: CAWKPGTRDYGYTF.

The chain employs TRBV27 and TRBJ2-2; tentatively, D is TRBD1 (6 bases). CDR1 is MNHEY, CDR2 SMNVEV, per germline (reference sequence). The CDR3 has 13 amino acids. Trimming cost V 6 bases and J 4 bases, with 9 bases left between them. The CDR3 nucleotides read TGTGCCAGCAGACAGGGTAGCACCGGGGAGCTGTTTTTT. The encoded protein is CASRQGSTGELFF.

The rearrangement joins TRBV6-6 to TRBJ2-5; 7 bases are a match to TRBD2. The germline V gene has CDR1 MNHNY and CDR2 SVGAGI (reference sequence). V shed 6 bases, J shed 5 bases, and the junction held 9 bases outside the gene matches. There are 14 residues in the CDR3. CDR3 sequence: CASSPGGAGETQYF. CDR3 nucleotides: TGTGCCAGCAGCCCCGGCGGAGCGGGGGAGACCCAGTACTTC.

The rearrangement joins TRBV6-2 or TRBV6-3 to TRBJ1-2; D is ambiguous. V lost 4 bases to trimming and J lost 5 bases, with 11 bases between them. The germline V gene has CDR1 MNHEY and CDR2 SVGEGT. This CDR3 comprises 13 residues. CDR3: CASSSGRPYGYTF. In nucleotides, the CDR3 is TGTGCCAGCAGTTCCGGGAGACCATATGGCTACACCTTC.

The chain links TRBV18 to TRBJ1-2; 8 bases are a match to TRBD1. The CDR3 sequence is 14 residues long. Looked up from germline, CDR1 is KGHSH and CDR2 is LQKENI. Trimming took 6 bases from V and 4 from J; bases not matched to a gene: 7. The CDR3 reads CASSLGDRGYGYTF. As DNA, the CDR3 is TGTGCCAGCTCTCTAGGTGACAGGGGCTATGGCTACACCTTC.

The V gene is TRBV20-1, the J gene TRBJ1-2; TRBD1 might be the D (6 bases). Germline V CDR1 and CDR2: DFQATT, SNEGSKA (reference sequence). The V end was cut by 5 bases, the J end by 8 bases, with 9 bases between. This CDR3 contains 10 residues. The CDR3 here is CSAVRGGYTF. In DNA form, the CDR3 reads TGCAGTGCTGTCAGGGGCGGCTACACCTTC.

V and J are TRBV7-9 and TRBJ2-7; 8 nucleotides match TRBD2. The CDR3 runs 13 residues. Unmatched junction bases numbered 7, after V lost 6 bases and J lost 6 bases. Germline V gene lookup returns CDR1 SEHNR and CDR2 FQNEAQ (reference sequence). CDR3 sequence: CASSTSGYSEQYF. CDR3 DNA sequence: TGTGCCAGCAGTACTAGCGGTTACTCCGAGCAGTACTTC.

The chain has TRBV12-3 or TRBV12-4 and TRBJ2-6; D is ambiguous. The V and J ends lost 3 bases and 0 bases respectively, with 3 bases between them. CDR3 size: 14 residues. The CDR3 DNA reads TGTGCCAGCAGTTTGGACTCTGGGGCCAACGTCCTGACTTTC. This encodes CASSLDSGANVLTF.

The chain recombines TRBV4-2 with TRBJ2-1, with D perhaps matching TRBD2 (6 bases). Between the trimmed V and J ends, which lost 3 bases and 0 bases, there was a span of 12 bases. The CDR3 loop spans 16 amino acids. Germline CDR1 is LGHNA and CDR2 is YNFKEQ. The DNA of the CDR3 is TGTGCCAGCAGCCATGTTGGAGGGGCCTCCTACAATGAGCAGTTCTTC. Translation: CASSHVGGASYNEQFF.

The chain links TRBV20-1 to TRBJ2-7; D gene unclear. V lost 0 bases, J lost 5 bases, and 14 bases lay in between. The CDR3 spans 14 residues. The germline V gene has CDR1 DFQATT and CDR2 SNEGSKA (reference sequence). Here the CDR3 reads CSAREVGILDEQYF. Written as DNA, the CDR3 is TGCAGTGCTAGAGAAGTGGGCATTTTGGACGAGCAGTACTTC.

A single count supports this clonotype. V is TRBV29-1 and J is TRBJ1-1; unclear D gene. Germline CDR1 is SQVTM and CDR2 is ANQGSEA. The germline V and J ends were trimmed by 5 bases and 0 bases, with 13 bases remaining between them. The CDR3 is 14 amino acids. CDR3 sequence (DNA): TGCAGCGTTCCTTCCTACCGCCTGAACACTGAAGCTTTCTTT. Residues: CSVPSYRLNTEAFF.

The V gene is TRBV28, the J gene TRBJ2-7; D may be TRBD2 (6 bases). CDR1 is MDHEN, CDR2 SYDVKM, per germline. This CDR3 spans 13 amino acids. Trimming cost V 10 bases and J 2 bases, with 15 bases left between them. CDR3 sequence (DNA): TGTGCCACCGCCGAGGCGGGACCCTACGAGCAGTACTTC. Its translation: CATAEAGPYEQYF. Using reference TRBV28 and TRBJ2-7 for the parts outside the CDR3, the full variable domain is DVKVTQSSRYLVKRTGEKVFLECVQDMDHENMFWYRQDPGLGLRLIYFSYDVKMKEKGDIPEGYSVSREKKERFSLILESASTNQTSMYLCATAEAGPYEQYFGPGTRLTVT.

The genes are TRBV28 and TRBJ2-7; 15 nucleotides match TRBD2. Trimming took 6 bases from V and 4 from J; bases not matched to a gene: 1. This CDR3 contains 14 residues. Germline-derived CDR1 and CDR2 are MDHEN and SYDVKM. The CDR3 DNA is TGTGCCAGCAGAGGGACTAGCGGGGGGTACGAGCAGTACTTC. Translated, it gives CASRGTSGGYEQYF.

The V and J genes are TRBV15 and TRBJ2-7; 11 nucleotides match TRBD2. CDR1 and CDR2 from the germline V gene are LNHNV and YYDKDF (reference sequence). This CDR3 has 16 residues. The trim removed 0 bases at V and 4 bases at J, leaving 5 bases unmatched. CDR3 in amino acids: CATSRDLASGRYEQYF. The CDR3 region has the DNA TGTGCCACCAGCAGAGATCTGGCTAGCGGGAGGTACGAGCAGTACTTC.

This clonotype is a singleton in its sample. V is TRBV15 and J is TRBJ2-7; a weak D match, TRBD1 (6 bases). With 0 bases removed from V and 6 bases from J, the gap between germline ends came to 12 bases. This CDR3 is built from 14 residues. Germline loops: CDR1 LNHNV, CDR2 YYDKDF (reference sequence). CDR3 in DNA: TGTGCCACCAGCAGAGACTCTACAGGGACCGAGCAGTACTTC. It translates to CATSRDSTGTEQYF.

The J gene is TRBJ2-1, the V gene TRBV11-2, with no clear D. Germline CDR1 reads SGHAT; CDR2 reads FQNNGV. This CDR3 region has 13 residues. Deletions cut 4 bases from V and 8 bases from J, with 12 bases between. The CDR3 DNA reads as TGTGCCAGCAGCTCCGGGTTTTGGGATGAGCAGTTCTTC. This codes for CASSSGFWDEQFF.

The chain combines TRBV6-2 or TRBV6-3 with TRBJ1-5, with TRBD1 matching 7 bases. The germline CDR1 and CDR2 sequences are MNHEY and SVGEGT. CDR3 length: 15 residues. The junction had 5 bases not matched to a gene; V was cut back by 6 bases and J by 0 bases. The CDR3 DNA reads as TGTGCCAGCAGCTCCGGGACAGTTAGCAATCAGCCCCAGCATTTT. Translated, it gives CASSSGTVSNQPQHF.

The chain links TRBV20-1 to TRBJ1-2; 8 bases match TRBD1. Germline values: CDR1 DFQATT, CDR2 SNEGSKA (reference sequence). V was clipped by 3 bases and J by 6 bases; unmatched bases: 3. The CDR3 extends over 12 amino acids. CDR3: CSASRQGHGYTF. The CDR3 DNA is TGCAGTGCTAGTCGACAGGGGCATGGCTACACCTTC.